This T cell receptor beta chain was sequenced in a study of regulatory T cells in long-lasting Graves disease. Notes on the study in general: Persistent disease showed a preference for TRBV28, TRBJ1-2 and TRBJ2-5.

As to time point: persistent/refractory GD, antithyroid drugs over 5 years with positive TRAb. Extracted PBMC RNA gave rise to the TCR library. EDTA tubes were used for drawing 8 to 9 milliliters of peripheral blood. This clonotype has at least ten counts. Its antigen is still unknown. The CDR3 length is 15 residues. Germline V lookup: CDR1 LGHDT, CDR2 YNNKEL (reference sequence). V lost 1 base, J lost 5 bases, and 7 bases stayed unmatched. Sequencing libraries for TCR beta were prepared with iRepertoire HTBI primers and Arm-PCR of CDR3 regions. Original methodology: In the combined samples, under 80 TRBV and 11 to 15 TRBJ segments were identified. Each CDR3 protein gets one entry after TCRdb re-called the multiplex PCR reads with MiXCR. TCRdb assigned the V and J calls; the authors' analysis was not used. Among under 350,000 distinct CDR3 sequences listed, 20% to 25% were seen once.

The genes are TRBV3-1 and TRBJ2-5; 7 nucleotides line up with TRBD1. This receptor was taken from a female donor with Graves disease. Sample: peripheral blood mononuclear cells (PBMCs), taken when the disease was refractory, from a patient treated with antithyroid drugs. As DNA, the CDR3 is TGTGCCAGCAGCCAAGCGTCAGGGGGTTGGGAGACCCAGTACTTC. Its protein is CASSQASGGWETQYF.